These 6 T cell receptor beta chains came from one sample sequenced in a study of breast tumors, draining lymph nodes, adjacent tissues (dated by TCRdb to the mid-2010s). Libraries were made using multiplex PCR. Sequenced on an Illumina HiSeq 2000. TCRdb's own reprocessing of the public reads used fastp at Q25 and MiXCR and kept productive beta chains. Rows matching on CDR3 protein sequence are summarized as one entry with the most common DNA and genes. The sample table records under 35,000 distinct CDR3 sequences; over 55% of these occur just once. In total, the top ten clones hold 15% to 20% of the sample. The specimen was breast tumor tissue. The source of these receptors is a female donor with breast cancer. Some clones in this sample may be carry-over from other donors' samples.

This chain joins TRBV12-5 and TRBJ2-2, with D perhaps matching TRBD1 (6 bases). The V end lost 0 bases, the J end lost 3 bases, and 8 bases lay between the germline ends. The germline gives CDR1 LGHNT, CDR2 FRNRAP. This CDR3 has 15 amino acids. The CDR3 region is CASGLVQGHTGELFF. The CDR3 region has the DNA TGTGCTAGTGGTTTGGTACAGGGCCACACCGGGGAGCTGTTTTTT.

This clonotype is judged large. The chain employs TRBV7-9 and TRBJ2-7, with 7 nucleotides matching TRBD2. The CDR3 sequence is 15 residues long. The V and J ends lost 5 bases and 6 bases, in that order; junction bases with no gene match: 13. Germline CDR1 and CDR2: SEHNR and FQNEAQ (reference sequence). CDR3 sequence: CASSNRHLGEGEQYF. For the CDR3, the DNA is TGTGCCAGCAGCAATCGACACCTCGGGGAGGGCGAGCAGTACTTC.

This clonotype was observed many times. A much larger clone differs from this one at a single base, so this may be a read error. V gene TRBV20-1 combines with J gene TRBJ2-7; D is possibly TRBD1 (5 bases). This CDR3 contains 14 residues. The germline V gene has CDR1 DFQATT and CDR2 SNEGSKA (reference sequence). V lost 0 bases and J lost 6, with 15 bases in between. The CDR3 DNA sequence: TGCAGTGCTAGAGATCATGCAGGGCCCCCCGAGCAGTACTTC. Encoded protein: CSARDHAGPPEQYF.

This sequence joins TRBV2 and TRBJ2-1, with a tentative D call TRBD1 (5 bases). This CDR3 spans 17 amino acids. Per germline, CDR1 SNHLY and CDR2 FYNNEI. V was cut by 2 bases and J by 0 bases, with 14 bases left in between. This chain's CDR3 is CASSERARASSYNEQFF. In DNA, the CDR3 is TGTGCCAGCAGTGAACGGGCCAGGGCTAGCTCCTACAATGAGCAGTTCTTC.

This clonotype has only a few counts. The chain combines TRBV20-1 with TRBJ2-1, with 10 bases lining up with TRBD2. With 3 bases clipped from V and 9 bases from J, the junction kept 5 bases outside the gene matches. The CDR3 is 13 amino acids. The germline V gene has CDR1 DFQATT and CDR2 SNEGSKA (reference sequence). The CDR3 DNA follows: TGCAGTGCTAGTCAGCGGGAGGGAGGTGAGCAGTTCTTC. It codes for CSASQREGGEQFF.

There are many counts of this clonotype. V usage is TRBV9 and J usage is TRBJ1-2; 9 positions match TRBD1. The J segment lost 6 bases and the V segment lost 3 bases, leaving 6 bases of the junction unmatched. The CDR3 spans 14 residues. Germline loops: CDR1 SGDLS, CDR2 YYNGEE. CDR3 DNA sequence: TGTGCCAGCAGCGGAGCCACAGGGGGCAATGGCTACACCTTC. It yields the protein CASSGATGGNGYTF.